This T cell receptor beta chain was profiled in a study of T-cell memory formation after mild COVID-19. The V gene lost 4 bases and the J gene lost 15 bases, with 5 bases spanning the gap. This CDR3 has 8 residues. Germline assignment: CDR1 SGHKS and CDR2 YYEKEE (reference sequence). From 5'RACE with constant-segment primers came TCR alpha and TCR beta cDNA libraries that carried sample barcodes and UMIs. TCRdb reprocessed the 5' RACE reads via MiXCR and lists one record per CDR3 protein. The sample carries 100,000 to 150,000 distinct CDR3 sequences, over 15% recorded once. The rearrangement links TRBV5-5 to TRBJ2-4; D may correspond to TRBD1 or TRBD2 (5 bases each). This sequence was found in a man between 18 and 35 years old who had mild COVID-19 (a few samples of this study predate the infection). Cell type and time point are not known. Sequences were obtained from PBMCs or a T cell subset sorted from them (not recorded which). This chain's CDR3 is CASSGGYF. The CDR3 nucleotides read TGTGCCAGCAGCGGGGGGTACTTC.